This is a list of T cell receptor beta chains from one sample in a study of blood T cell repertoires in COVID-19. Measured with immunoSEQ multiplex PCR; TCRdb has only the in-frame clones, and not every one. The sample records about half a million clones, roughly 89% being singletons. The sequenced sample was peripheral blood. The receptors here all came from a man aged 18 to 35 with COVID-19, enrolled during active disease. Each CDR3 is given without its conserved first and last residue.

J	V	CDR3
TRBJ1-1	TRBV19	ASIDMGDRWYTEAF
TRBJ1-6	TRBV6-1	ASSEAGPYNSPLH
TRBJ2-6	TRBV5-4	ASSGTGTGTSGANVLT
TRBJ2-1	TRBV3-1/TRBV3-2	ASSHRGGSSYNEQF
TRBJ2-3	TRBV5-1	ASSLAGGPGADTQY
TRBJ1-6	TRBV27	ASSRGTDYYNSPLH
TRBJ1-4	TRBV4-2	ASRGGRDEKLF
TRBJ2-4	TRBV15	ATSRELAGAKNIQY
TRBJ2-3	TRBV5-4	ASSLGGTNTDTQY
TRBJ2-2	TRBV3-1/TRBV3-2	ASSQARRVVGELF